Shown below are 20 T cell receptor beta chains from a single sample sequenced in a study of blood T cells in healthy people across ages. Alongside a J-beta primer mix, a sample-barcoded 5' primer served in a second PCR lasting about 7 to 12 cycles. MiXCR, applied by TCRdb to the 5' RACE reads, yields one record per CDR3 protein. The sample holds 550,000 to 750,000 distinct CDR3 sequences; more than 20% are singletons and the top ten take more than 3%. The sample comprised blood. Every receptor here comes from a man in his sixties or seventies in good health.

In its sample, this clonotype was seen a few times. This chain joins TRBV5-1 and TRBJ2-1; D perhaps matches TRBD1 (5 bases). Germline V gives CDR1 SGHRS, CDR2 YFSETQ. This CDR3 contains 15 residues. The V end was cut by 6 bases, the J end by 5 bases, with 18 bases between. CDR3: CASTVSPTENNEQFF. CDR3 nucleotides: TGCGCCAGCACCGTGAGTCCGACAGAAAACAATGAGCAGTTCTTC.

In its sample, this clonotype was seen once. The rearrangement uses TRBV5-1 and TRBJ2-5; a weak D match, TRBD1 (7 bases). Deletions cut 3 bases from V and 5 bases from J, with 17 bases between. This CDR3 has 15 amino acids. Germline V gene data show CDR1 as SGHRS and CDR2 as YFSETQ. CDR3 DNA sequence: TGCGCCAGCAGCTCGGAGGGGGCCAGGGATGAGACCCAGTACTTC. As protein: CASSSEGARDETQYF.

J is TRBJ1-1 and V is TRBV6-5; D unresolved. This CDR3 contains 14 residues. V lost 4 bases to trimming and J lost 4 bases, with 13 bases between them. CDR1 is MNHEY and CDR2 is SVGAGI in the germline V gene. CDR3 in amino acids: CASSSPGRSTEAFF. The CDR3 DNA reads TGTGCCAGCAGTTCTCCGGGTCGAAGCACTGAAGCTTTCTTT.

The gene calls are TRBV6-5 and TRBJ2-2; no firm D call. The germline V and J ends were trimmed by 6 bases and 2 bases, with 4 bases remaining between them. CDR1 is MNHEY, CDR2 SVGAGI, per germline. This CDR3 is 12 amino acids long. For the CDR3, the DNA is TGTGCCAGCAGGAGTAACACCGGGGAGCTGTTTTTT. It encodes CASRSNTGELFF.

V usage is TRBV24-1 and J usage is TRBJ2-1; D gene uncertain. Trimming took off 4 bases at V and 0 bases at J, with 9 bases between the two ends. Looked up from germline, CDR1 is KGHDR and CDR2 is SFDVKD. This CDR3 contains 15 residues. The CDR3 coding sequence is TGTGCCACCAGTGACAGGCGGAGCTCCTACAATGAGCAGTTCTTC. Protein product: CATSDRRSSYNEQFF.

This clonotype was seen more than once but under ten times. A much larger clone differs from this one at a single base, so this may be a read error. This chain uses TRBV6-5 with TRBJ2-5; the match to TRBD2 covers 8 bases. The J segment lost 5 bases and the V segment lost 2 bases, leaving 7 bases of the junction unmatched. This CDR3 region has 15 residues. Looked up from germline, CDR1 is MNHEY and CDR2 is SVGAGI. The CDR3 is CASSYQPGGRETQYF. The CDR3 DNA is TGTGCCAGCAGTTACCAGCCGGGAGGGCGGGAGACCCAGTACTTC.

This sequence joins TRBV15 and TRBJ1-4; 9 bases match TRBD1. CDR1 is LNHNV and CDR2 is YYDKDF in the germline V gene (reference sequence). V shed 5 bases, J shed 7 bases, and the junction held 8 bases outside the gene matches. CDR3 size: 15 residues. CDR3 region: CATSRDRVNSEKLFF. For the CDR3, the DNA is TGTGCCACCAGCCGGGACAGGGTGAACAGTGAAAAACTGTTTTTT.

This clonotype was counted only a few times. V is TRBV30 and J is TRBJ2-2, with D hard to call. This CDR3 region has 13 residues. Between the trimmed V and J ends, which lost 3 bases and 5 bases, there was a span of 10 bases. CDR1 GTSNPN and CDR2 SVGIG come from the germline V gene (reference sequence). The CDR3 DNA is TGTGCCTGGAGAGTACTTTTAACCGGGGAGCTGTTTTTT. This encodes CAWRVLLTGELFF.

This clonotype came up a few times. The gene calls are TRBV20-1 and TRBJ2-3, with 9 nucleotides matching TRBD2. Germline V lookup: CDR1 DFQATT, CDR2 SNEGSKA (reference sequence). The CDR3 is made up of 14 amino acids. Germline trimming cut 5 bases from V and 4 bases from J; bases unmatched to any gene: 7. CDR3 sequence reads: CSAHSGRVPDTQYF. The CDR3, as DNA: TGCAGTGCTCATAGCGGGAGAGTTCCAGATACGCAGTATTTT.

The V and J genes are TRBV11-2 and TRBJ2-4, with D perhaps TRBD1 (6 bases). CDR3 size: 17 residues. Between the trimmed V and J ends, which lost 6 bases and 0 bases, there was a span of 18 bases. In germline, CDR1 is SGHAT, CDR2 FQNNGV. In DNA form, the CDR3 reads TGTGCCAGCAGATTAACCGGGACACTAGTAGCCAAAAACATTCAGTACTTC. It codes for CASRLTGTLVAKNIQYF.

The CDR3 nucleotides read TGCGCCAGCAGCTTGTACGGAGTAGGCCAGGAGACCCAGTACTTC. Encoded protein: CASSLYGVGQETQYF. This rearrangement joins TRBV5-1 to TRBJ2-5; no clear D. Germline values: CDR1 SGHRS, CDR2 YFSETQ. V gave up 1 base and J gave up 5 bases, with 15 bases separating them. This CDR3 is 15 amino acids long.

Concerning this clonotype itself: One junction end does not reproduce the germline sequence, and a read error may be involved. The CDR3 nucleotides read TGTGCCACCAGCAGAGATATCGCAGGGGTTGAGTTCTTC. Translated: CATSRDIAGVEFF. The chain couples TRBV15 to TRBJ2-5; possibly TRBD1 for D (6 bases). CDR1 and CDR2 from the germline V gene are LNHNV and YYDKDF (reference sequence). This CDR3 contains 13 residues.

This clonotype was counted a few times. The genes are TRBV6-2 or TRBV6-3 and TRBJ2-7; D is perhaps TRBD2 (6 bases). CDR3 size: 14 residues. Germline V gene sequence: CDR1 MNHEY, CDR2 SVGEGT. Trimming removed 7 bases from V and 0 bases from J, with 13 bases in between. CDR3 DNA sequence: TGTGCCAGCACCTTCGGGGGAGTCTCCTACGAGCAGTACTTC. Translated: CASTFGGVSYEQYF.

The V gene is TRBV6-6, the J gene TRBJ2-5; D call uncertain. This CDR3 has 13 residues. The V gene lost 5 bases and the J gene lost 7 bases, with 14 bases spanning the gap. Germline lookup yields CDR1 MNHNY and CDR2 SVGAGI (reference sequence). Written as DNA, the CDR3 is TGTGCCAGCAGTCAGAAGGGCCCGGGGACCCAGTACTTC. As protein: CASSQKGPGTQYF.

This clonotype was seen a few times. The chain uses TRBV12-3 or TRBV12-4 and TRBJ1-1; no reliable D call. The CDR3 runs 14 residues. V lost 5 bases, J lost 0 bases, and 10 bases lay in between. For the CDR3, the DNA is TGTGCCAGCAGTCCAATAGGAGTGAACACTGAAGCTTTCTTT. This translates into CASSPIGVNTEAFF.

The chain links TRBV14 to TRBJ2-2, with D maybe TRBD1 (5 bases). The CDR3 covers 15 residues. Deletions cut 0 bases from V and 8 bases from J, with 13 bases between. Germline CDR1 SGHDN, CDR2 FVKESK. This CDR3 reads CASSQEAGRAGELFF. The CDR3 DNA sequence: TGTGCCAGCAGCCAAGAGGCAGGCAGGGCTGGGGAGCTGTTTTTT.

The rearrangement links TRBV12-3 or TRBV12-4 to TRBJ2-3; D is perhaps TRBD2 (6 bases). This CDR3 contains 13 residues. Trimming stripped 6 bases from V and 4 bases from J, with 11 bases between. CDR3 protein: CASSITGADTQYF. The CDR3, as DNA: TGTGCCAGCAGCATAACGGGAGCAGATACGCAGTATTTT.

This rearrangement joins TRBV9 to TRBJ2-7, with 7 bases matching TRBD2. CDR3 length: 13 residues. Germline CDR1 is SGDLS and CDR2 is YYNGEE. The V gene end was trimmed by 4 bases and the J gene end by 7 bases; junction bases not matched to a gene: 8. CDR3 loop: CASSQEIGREQYF. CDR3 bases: TGTGCCAGCAGCCAAGAAATCGGGAGGGAGCAGTACTTC.

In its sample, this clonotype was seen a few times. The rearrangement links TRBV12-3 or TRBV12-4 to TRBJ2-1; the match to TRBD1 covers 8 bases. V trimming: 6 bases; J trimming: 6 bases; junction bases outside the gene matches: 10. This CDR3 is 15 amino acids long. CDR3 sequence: CASRRGQGPSNEQFF. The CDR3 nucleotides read TGTGCCAGCAGGAGAGGACAGGGCCCTAGCAATGAGCAGTTCTTC.

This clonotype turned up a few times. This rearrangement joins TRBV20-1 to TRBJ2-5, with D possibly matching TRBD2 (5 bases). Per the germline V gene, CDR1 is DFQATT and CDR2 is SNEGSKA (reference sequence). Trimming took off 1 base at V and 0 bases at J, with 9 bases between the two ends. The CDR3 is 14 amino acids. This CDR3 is CSARVDGNQETQYF. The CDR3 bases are TGCAGTGCTAGAGTGGACGGGAACCAAGAGACCCAGTACTTC.